These 9 T cell receptor beta chains share one sample of origin, sequenced in a study of siplizumab effects on memory and regulatory T cells. These receptors lack a known antigen. Cocultured for five to seven days at 37°C were the mixed lymphocyte reaction cells. Profiled with immunoSEQ multiplex PCR; TCRdb holds only in-frame clones, not every one. The data show about 12,000 clones, with approximately 37% seen just once and 10% held by the top ten. Sequenced: CFSE-low (dividing) CD8+ T cells sorted from an allogeneic mixed lymphocyte reaction. These receptors all stem from a human donor in good health; the cells came from an allogeneic mixed lymphocyte reaction.

V usage is TRBV13 and J usage is TRBJ1-1; D is uncertain. The V end lost 0 bases, the J end lost 0 bases, and 8 bases lay between the germline ends. Germline V gives CDR1 PRHDT, CDR2 FYEKMQ (reference sequence). This CDR3 contains 15 residues. The CDR3 here is CASSLGGHLNTEAFF. The CDR3 nucleotides read TGTGCCAGCAGCTTAGGCGGGCACCTGAACACTGAAGCTTTCTTT.

Judged by abundance, this clone is medium-sized. V is TRBV13 and J is TRBJ2-1, with TRBD1 matching 9 bases. CDR3 length equals 15 residues. J lost 10 bases, V lost 3 bases, and 10 bases had no gene match. The germline CDR1 and CDR2 sequences are PRHDT and FYEKMQ (reference sequence). The CDR3 DNA reads TGTGCCAGCAGCTTTTCCGGGACAGGGCTCAGCGAGCAGTTCTTC. It specifies CASSFSGTGLSEQFF.

V is TRBV30 and J is TRBJ2-7, with D possibly matching TRBD1 (6 bases). The V gene's germline CDR1 is GTSNPN and CDR2 SVGIG (reference sequence). Trimming took off 2 bases at V and 2 bases at J, with 16 bases between the two ends. This CDR3 spans 15 amino acids. CDR3 amino acids: CAWSPPRGQPYEQYF. CDR3 nucleotide sequence: TGTGCCTGGAGTCCCCCCAGGGGTCAGCCCTACGAGCAGTACTTC.

This clone is medium-sized. V is TRBV27 and J is TRBJ1-1; no firm D call. CDR1 MNHEY and CDR2 SMNVEV come from the germline V gene (reference sequence). V lost 2 bases and J 4 bases, leaving 11 bases between the germline ends. This CDR3 has 14 amino acids. The CDR3, as DNA: TGTGCCAGCAGTTTAGGGTGGGGAGGCACTGAAGCTTTCTTT. This codes for CASSLGWGGTEAFF.

This clone was counted a single time. The J gene is TRBJ2-5, the V gene TRBV6-5; D may be TRBD2 (6 bases). The CDR3 has 14 residues. V was trimmed by 0 bases and J by 4 bases, leaving 9 bases between them. CDR1 and CDR2 (germline): MNHEY, SVGAGI. This CDR3 is CASSYSPSVETQYF. The CDR3 DNA is TGTGCCAGCAGTTACTCGCCTAGCGTAGAGACCCAGTACTTC.

V is TRBV9 and J is TRBJ1-2, with D tentatively TRBD1 (6 bases). V was trimmed by 6 bases and J by 6 bases, leaving 24 bases between them. The CDR3 sequence is 16 residues long. Germline loops: CDR1 SGDLS, CDR2 YYNGEE. The CDR3 sequence is CASTQGPDPSLHGYTF. CDR3 sequence (DNA): TGTGCCAGCACCCAGGGGCCGGACCCGAGTCTTCATGGCTACACCTTC.

This chain connects TRBV14 to TRBJ2-7; tentative D call: TRBD2 (6 bases). V was pared by 4 bases and J by 1 base, with 14 bases between. Germline V gives CDR1 SGHDN, CDR2 FVKESK. CDR3 length: 15 amino acids. CDR3 bases: TGTGCCAGCAGCCTGAGGGACTCGAATTCCTACGAGCAGTACTTC. Translating gives CASSLRDSNSYEQYF. The whole variable domain, remainder taken from reference TRBV14 and TRBJ2-7, is EAGVTQFPSHSVIEKGQTVTLRCDPISGHDNLYWYRRVMGKEIKFLLHFVKESKQDESGMPNNRFLAERTGGTYSTLKVQPAELEDSGVYFCASSLRDSNSYEQYFGPGTRLTVT.

Within the sample, this clone is medium-sized. The rearrangement joins TRBV14 to TRBJ2-3, with 7 bases lining up with TRBD1. The CDR3 runs to 15 residues. V shed 4 bases and J 6 bases; nucleotides not matched to a gene: 10. The V gene's germline CDR1 is SGHDN and CDR2 FVKESK. The chain's CDR3 is CASSLSTGIMDTQYF. The DNA for the CDR3 is TGTGCCAGCAGCCTATCGACAGGGATCATGGATACGCAGTATTTT.

This clone was seen a handful of times. The genes are TRBV6-5 and TRBJ2-7; D unresolved. Germline CDR1 is MNHEY and CDR2 is SVGAGI. The germline V and J ends were trimmed by 5 bases and 2 bases, with 7 bases remaining between them. The CDR3 loop spans 12 amino acids. CDR3 in amino acids: CASSPGAYEQYF. The CDR3 nucleotides are TGTGCCAGCAGTCCGGGCGCCTACGAGCAGTACTTC.